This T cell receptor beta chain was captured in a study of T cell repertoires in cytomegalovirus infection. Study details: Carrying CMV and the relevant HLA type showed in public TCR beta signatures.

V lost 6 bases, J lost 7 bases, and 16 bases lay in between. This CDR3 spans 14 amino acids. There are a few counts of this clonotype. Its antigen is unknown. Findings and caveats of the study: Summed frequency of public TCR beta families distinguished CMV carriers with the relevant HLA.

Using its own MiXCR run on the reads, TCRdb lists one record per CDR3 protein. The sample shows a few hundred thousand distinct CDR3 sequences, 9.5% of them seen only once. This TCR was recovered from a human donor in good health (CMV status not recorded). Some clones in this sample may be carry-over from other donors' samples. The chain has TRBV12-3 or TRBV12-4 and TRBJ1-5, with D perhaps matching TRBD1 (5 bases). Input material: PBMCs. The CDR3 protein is CASRADSGTQPQHF. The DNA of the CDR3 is TGTGCCAGCAGGGCCGACAGCGGAACCCAGCCCCAGCATTTT.